A single sample gave rise to the 21 T cell receptor beta chains below, sequenced in a study of OX40 agonist ivuxolimab in advanced cancers. Sequenced by immunoSEQ multiplex PCR; TCRdb stores in-frame clones only, minus some. The sample has approximately 77,000 clones; about 90% are singletons. The material sequenced was CD4+ or CD8+ T cells sorted from blood, taken in a trial of the OX40 agonist ivuxolimab. The receptors shown here come from an adult with an advanced solid tumor such as melanoma, head and neck, liver or kidney cancer.

The J gene is TRBJ2-3, the V gene TRBV5-5; 10 nucleotides agree with TRBD2. This CDR3 has 15 residues. The germline V gene has CDR1 SGHKS and CDR2 YYEKEE (reference sequence). With 5 bases clipped from V and 2 bases from J, the junction kept 5 bases outside the gene matches. CDR3 DNA sequence: TGTGCCAGCAGTGAACTAGCGGGATACACAGATACGCAGTATTTT. It specifies CASSELAGYTDTQYF.

The V call is TRBV10-3, the J call TRBJ2-3; 8 nucleotides line up with TRBD2. In germline, CDR1 is ENHRY, CDR2 SYGVKD. The CDR3 length is 15 residues. With V trimmed by 6 bases and J by 0 bases, 5 bases remained unmatched. The DNA for the CDR3 is TGTGCCATCAGGCGGGAGGAGTATAGCACAGATACGCAGTATTTT. Translating it yields CAIRREEYSTDTQYF.

CDR3 region: CASSGNLGETQYF. For the CDR3, the DNA is TGTGCCAGCAGCGGGAACCTCGGAGAGACCCAGTACTTC. V and J are TRBV14 and TRBJ2-5; D ambiguous. V lost 5 bases, J lost 4 bases, and 11 bases lay in between. The CDR3 is 13 amino acids. Germline CDR1 reads SGHDN; CDR2 reads FVKESK.

This chain joins TRBV7-2 and TRBJ2-7; possible D gene TRBD1, 5 bases. The CDR3 totals 12 residues. Looked up from germline, CDR1 is SGHTA and CDR2 is FQGNSA. V was cut by 4 bases and J by 5 bases, with 9 bases left in between. This chain's CDR3 is CASSSRVNEQYF. The CDR3 DNA is TGTGCCAGCAGCTCCAGGGTTAACGAGCAGTACTTC.

The rearrangement uses TRBV30 and TRBJ1-3; D remains unclear. Germline-derived CDR1 and CDR2 are GTSNPN and SVGIG (reference sequence). This CDR3 has 13 residues. V dropped 3 bases and J dropped 1 base, with 7 bases sitting between them. Here the CDR3 reads CAWRPGSGNTIYF. DNA of the CDR3: TGTGCCTGGAGACCGGGGTCTGGAAACACCATATATTTT. Based on the CDR3 plus reference TRBV30 and TRBJ1-3, the full variable domain is SQTIHQWPATLVQPVGSPLSLECTVEGTSNPNLYWYRQAAGRGLQLLFYSVGIGQISSEVPQNLSASRPQDRQFILSSKKLLLSDSGFYLCAWRPGSGNTIYFGEGSWLTVV.

For this clone: The junction and the germline gene differ at one end; a read error may be behind it. The genes are TRBV7-8 and TRBJ1-1; 7 bases fit TRBD1. The germline CDR1 and CDR2 sequences are SGHVS and FQNEAQ. CDR3 length: 12 residues. The DNA for the CDR3 is TGTGCCAGCAGCTTACCCTCCGGGACAGTTTTTTTT. This codes for CASSLPSGTVFF.

This sequence joins TRBV19 and TRBJ2-1; 7 bases match TRBD1. J gave up 4 bases and V 6 bases, and 12 bases lay outside the gene matches. This CDR3 contains 16 residues. The germline V gene has CDR1 LNHDA and CDR2 SQIVND (reference sequence). In nucleotides, the CDR3 is TGTGCCAGTAGCCCCGGGACAGACCCTTTTTACAATGAGCAGTTCTTC. Residues: CASSPGTDPFYNEQFF.

The chain is built from TRBV6-5 and TRBJ2-5; D could derive from TRBD1 or TRBD2 (5 bases each). The length of the CDR3 is 15 residues. The V gene's germline CDR1 is MNHEY and CDR2 SVGAGI. Trimming took 6 bases from V and 2 from J, leaving 16 bases between them. The CDR3, as DNA: TGTGCCAGCAGATACCGGGACGCACAGCAAGAGACCCAGTACTTC. Protein: CASRYRDAQQETQYF.

This chain uses TRBV30 with TRBJ2-5; 14 positions agree with TRBD2. Matching the DNA end better, TRBJ2-7 makes the J call doubtful. The CDR3 contains 14 residues. CDR1 is GTSNPN and CDR2 is SVGIG in the germline V gene (reference sequence). The CDR3 region has the DNA TGTGCCTGGAAGGGGACTAGCGGGAGTGGCGAGCAGTACTTC. Amino acid sequence: CAWKGTSGSGEQYF.

The V gene is TRBV7-2, the J gene TRBJ1-2, with D unclear. The CDR3 totals 15 residues. V lost 3 bases, J lost 2 bases, and 13 bases lay in between. Germline V gives CDR1 SGHTA, CDR2 FQGNSA. Here the CDR3 DNA reads TGTGCCAGCAGCTTTGGATCGGGTCCCAACTATGGCTACACCTTC. It specifies CASSFGSGPNYGYTF. The full variable domain, completed using reference TRBV7-2 and TRBJ1-2, is GAGVSQSPSNKVTEKGKDVELRCDPISGHTALYWYRQSLGQGLEFLIYFQGNSAPDKSGLPSDRFSAERTGGSVSTLTIQRTQQEDSAVYLCASSFGSGPNYGYTFGSGTRLTVV.

V usage is TRBV11-1 and J usage is TRBJ2-5; 9 nucleotides align to TRBD2. Germline values: CDR1 SGHAT, CDR2 FQDESV (reference sequence). The CDR3 spans 18 residues. The trim removed 6 bases at V and 5 bases at J, leaving 19 bases unmatched. CDR3 sequence (DNA): TGTGCCAGCAGATACGGCCCGGGACTAGCCCCCCCGCTGGAGACCCAGTACTTC. Its translation: CASRYGPGLAPPLETQYF. Based on the CDR3 plus reference TRBV11-1 and TRBJ2-5, the full variable domain is EAEVAQSPRYKITEKSQAVAFWCDPISGHATLYWYRQILGQGPELLVQFQDESVVDDSQLPKDRFSAERLKGVDSTLKIQPAELGDSAMYLCASRYGPGLAPPLETQYFGPGTRLLVL.

The chain links TRBV28 to TRBJ2-2; D is possibly TRBD1 or TRBD2 (6 bases each). The CDR3 is 20 amino acids. Germline V gene sequence: CDR1 MDHEN, CDR2 SYDVKM. Trimming shortened V by 1 base and J by 4 bases, and 25 bases separated the two germline ends. The CDR3 is CASSLYSGGRGGRGTGELFF. The CDR3 DNA reads TGTGCCAGCAGTTTATATTCCGGAGGCAGGGGAGGTCGCGGCACCGGGGAGCTGTTTTTT.

This chain joins TRBV7-2 and TRBJ2-1; 8 positions match TRBD1. Trimming at V came to 1 base and at J to 5 bases, leaving 7 bases not matched to a gene. The CDR3 totals 16 residues. Germline-derived CDR1 and CDR2 are SGHTA and FQGNSA. CDR3 coding DNA: TGTGCCAGCAGCTTAGGTCCCGGGACAGGTGACAATGAGCAGTTCTTC. As protein: CASSLGPGTGDNEQFF.

The chain combines TRBV29-1 with TRBJ2-7; 10 bases are shared with TRBD2. After removal of 4 bases from V and 7 bases from J, the junction contained 13 bases not matched to a gene. The CDR3 length is 15 residues. The germline CDR1 and CDR2 sequences are SQVTM and ANQGSEA. The CDR3 reads CSVAYRSGRAWEQYF. The CDR3 DNA reads as TGCAGCGTTGCATATAGGAGCGGGAGGGCCTGGGAGCAGTACTTC.

V is TRBV6-5 and J is TRBJ2-1; the D is unclear. Trimming took off 10 bases at V and 9 bases at J, with 16 bases between the two ends. This CDR3 has 12 residues. The germline V gene has CDR1 MNHEY and CDR2 SVGAGI. CDR3 amino acids: CATSAPLGEQFF. DNA for the CDR3: TGTGCCACCTCGGCCCCTCTAGGTGAGCAGTTCTTC.

The chain is built from TRBV6-5 and TRBJ2-5, with TRBD2 as a possible D gene (6 bases). CDR1 MNHEY and CDR2 SVGAGI come from the germline V gene. This CDR3 is 14 amino acids long. The V gene lost 4 bases and the J gene lost 7 bases, with 16 bases spanning the gap. The CDR3 DNA follows: TGTGCCAGCAGTTGGGGGACTGGACCGGGGACCCAGTACTTC. Protein sequence: CASSWGTGPGTQYF.

This rearrangement joins TRBV4-1 to TRBJ2-3, with TRBD2 matching over 8 bases. Trimming took 1 base from V and 0 from J; bases not matched to a gene: 6. CDR1 is MGHRA and CDR2 is YSYEKL in the germline V gene. CDR3 length: 17 residues. The CDR3 DNA reads as TGCGCCAGCAGCCAAGTTGGACTAGCTATGAGCACAGATACGCAGTATTTT. Translated, it gives CASSQVGLAMSTDTQYF.

The chain uses TRBV28 and TRBJ2-5; D remains unclear. With 1 base removed from V and 2 bases from J, the gap between germline ends came to 8 bases. This CDR3 spans 14 amino acids. The germline gives CDR1 MDHEN, CDR2 SYDVKM. The CDR3 DNA sequence: TGTGCCAGCAGTTTATTGGGAAGACAAGAGACCCAGTACTTC. This encodes CASSLLGRQETQYF. Drawing the rest from reference TRBV28 and TRBJ2-5, the complete variable domain is DVKVTQSSRYLVKRTGEKVFLECVQDMDHENMFWYRQDPGLGLRLIYFSYDVKMKEKGDIPEGYSVSREKKERFSLILESASTNQTSMYLCASSLLGRQETQYFGPGTRLLVL.

In the case of this clone: The sample has other DNA sequences that encode this CDR3 too. Written as DNA, the CDR3 is TGTGCCACCAGCAGAGGGGGACAGGGGGCCGGAGAGCAGTACTTC. Amino acid sequence: CATSRGGQGAGEQYF. The chain links TRBV15 to TRBJ2-7; 12 bases fit TRBD1. The CDR3 loop spans 15 amino acids. Looked up from germline, CDR1 is LNHNV and CDR2 is YYDKDF (reference sequence). V gave up 1 base and J gave up 7 bases; unmatched junction bases: 5.

V and J are TRBV15 and TRBJ2-1; D remains ambiguous. Trimming removed 7 bases at V and 9 bases at J, with 22 bases between. This CDR3 is 15 amino acids long. CDR1 is LNHNV and CDR2 is YYDKDF in the germline V gene (reference sequence). The DNA of the CDR3 is TGTGCCACCACAGGCGGCAGTCGTATAGTAAGTGAGCAGTTCTTC. Protein sequence: CATTGGSRIVSEQFF.

V gene TRBV5-5 combines with J gene TRBJ2-1; 8 nucleotides agree with TRBD1. V lost 6 bases to trimming and J lost 7 bases; unmatched junction nucleotides: 12. CDR1 is SGHKS and CDR2 is YYEKEE in the germline V gene (reference sequence). This CDR3 region has 15 residues. In nucleotides, the CDR3 is TGTGCCAGCACCAATATGGGACAGGTTGGGAATGAGCAGTTCTTC. This gives the protein CASTNMGQVGNEQFF.